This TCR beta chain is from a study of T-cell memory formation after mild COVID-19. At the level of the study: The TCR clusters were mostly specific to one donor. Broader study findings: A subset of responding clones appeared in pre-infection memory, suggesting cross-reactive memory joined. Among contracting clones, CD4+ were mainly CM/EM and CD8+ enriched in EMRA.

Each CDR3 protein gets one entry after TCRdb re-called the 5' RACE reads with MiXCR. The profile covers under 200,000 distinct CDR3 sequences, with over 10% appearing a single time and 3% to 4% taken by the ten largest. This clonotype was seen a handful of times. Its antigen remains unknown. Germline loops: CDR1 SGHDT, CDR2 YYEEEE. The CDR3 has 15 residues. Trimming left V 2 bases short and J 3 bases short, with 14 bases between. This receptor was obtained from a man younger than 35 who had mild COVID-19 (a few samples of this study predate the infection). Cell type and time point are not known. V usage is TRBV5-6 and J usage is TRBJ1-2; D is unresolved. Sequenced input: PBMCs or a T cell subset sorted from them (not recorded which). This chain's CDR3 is CASSLYDGWDYGYTF. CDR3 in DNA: TGTGCCAGCAGCTTATATGATGGCTGGGACTATGGCTACACCTTC.